These 10 T cell receptor beta chains share one sample of origin, sequenced in a study of CD8 T cells in Susac syndrome. The authors reverse transcribed roughly 0.5 to 1 ug RNA with random hexamers. TCRdb passed the immunoSEQ multiplex PCR reads through MiXCR, listing each CDR3 protein once. The repertoire includes 200,000 or so distinct CDR3 sequences, roughly 95% of them detected once, and 0.093% sits in the top ten. Sequenced: CD4+ T cells from PBMCs. The source of these receptors is a human donor with multiple sclerosis.

This chain connects TRBV9 to TRBJ1-2, with 9 bases matching TRBD1. Looked up from germline, CDR1 is SGDLS and CDR2 is YYNGEE. CDR3 length: 14 amino acids. J lost 7 bases, V lost 4 bases, and 8 bases had no gene match. The CDR3 is CASSSTGGMRGYTF. The CDR3 DNA reads TGTGCCAGCAGCTCGACAGGGGGTATGCGTGGCTACACCTTC. The whole variable domain, filled in from reference TRBV9 and TRBJ1-2, reads DSGVTQTPKHLITATGQRVTLRCSPRSGDLSVYWYQQSLDQGLQFLIQYYNGEERAKGNILERFSAQQFPDLHSELNLSSLELGDSALYFCASSSTGGMRGYTFGSGTRLTVV.

The rearrangement links TRBV6-2 or TRBV6-3 to TRBJ2-1; the D gene is possibly TRBD1 (6 bases). The CDR3 consists of 21 residues. From germline, CDR1 is MNHEY and CDR2 SVGEGT. With 2 bases removed from V and 3 bases from J, the gap between germline ends came to 29 bases. The CDR3 region is CASSYPRGDKADPDFYNEQFF. The DNA of the CDR3 is TGTGCCAGCAGTTACCCGAGAGGGGACAAGGCCGACCCGGACTTCTACAATGAGCAGTTCTTC.

The chain combines TRBV6-6 with TRBJ2-7; perhaps TRBD2 as D (5 bases). Between the trimmed V and J ends, which lost 6 bases and 1 base, there was a span of 19 bases. CDR1 and CDR2 (germline): MNHNY, SVGAGI (reference sequence). CDR3 length: 16 amino acids. CDR3 coding DNA: TGTGCCAGCAGCCGGGGTGCGGGCGCCCAGTCCTACGAGCAGTACTTC. Protein: CASSRGAGAQSYEQYF.

The chain is built from TRBV4-2 and TRBJ1-2; D unclear. Trimming cost V 0 bases and J 4 bases, with 3 bases left between them. Germline lookup yields CDR1 LGHNA and CDR2 YNFKEQ. This CDR3 spans 12 amino acids. The CDR3 nucleotides read TGTGCCAGCAGCCAAGATGCCTATGGCTACACCTTC. The encoded protein is CASSQDAYGYTF.

CDR3 nucleotide sequence: TGCAGTGCTAGAGTTCGAGCGGGGATGTACAATGAGCAGTTCTTC. This sequence encodes CSARVRAGMYNEQFF. The chain joins TRBV20-1 to TRBJ2-1; TRBD2 agrees at 7 bases. CDR1 and CDR2 (germline): DFQATT, SNEGSKA (reference sequence). The CDR3 has 15 residues. J gave up 4 bases and V 1 base, and 7 bases lay outside the gene matches.

The chain employs TRBV3-1 and TRBJ2-1; TRBD1 is a possible D gene (6 bases). Germline V gives CDR1 LGHDT, CDR2 YNNKEL (reference sequence). The CDR3 totals 17 residues. Trimming shortened V by 0 bases and J by 3 bases, and 15 bases separated the two germline ends. This CDR3 is CASSQDLGALIYNEQFF. DNA of the CDR3: TGTGCCAGCAGCCAAGATCTGGGGGCCCTGATCTACAATGAGCAGTTCTTC.

This chain uses TRBV29-1 with TRBJ1-4, with no clear D. With 5 bases removed from V and 6 bases from J, the gap between germline ends came to 4 bases. The CDR3 runs 10 residues. The germline gives CDR1 SQVTM, CDR2 ANQGSEA. CDR3 residues: CSVFYEKLFF. The CDR3 DNA follows: TGCAGCGTTTTCTATGAAAAACTGTTTTTT.

The J gene is TRBJ1-5, the V gene TRBV27, with D possibly matching TRBD1 (5 bases). Germline V gene sequence: CDR1 MNHEY, CDR2 SMNVEV (reference sequence). Between the trimmed V and J ends, which lost 3 bases and 8 bases, there was a span of 11 bases. This CDR3 spans 13 amino acids. For the CDR3, the DNA is TGTGCCAGCAGTTTCAGGGACTGGGAGCCCCAGCATTTT. Encoded protein: CASSFRDWEPQHF.

This chain links TRBV7-2 with TRBJ2-4, with TRBD1 matching 9 bases. This CDR3 region has 17 residues. The V gene's germline CDR1 is SGHTA and CDR2 FQGNSA. With V trimmed by 2 bases and J by 9 bases, 14 bases remained unmatched. CDR3 protein: CASSLTLDRGRGGIQYF. The CDR3, as DNA: TGTGCCAGCAGCTTAACCCTGGACAGGGGACGGGGAGGCATTCAGTACTTC.

In its sample, this clonotype was seen once. This chain's CDR3 is CASSRGRPKGAFF. CDR3 in DNA: TGTGCCAGCAGCCGGGGACGGCCTAAGGGAGCTTTCTTT. The rearrangement uses TRBV21-1 and TRBJ1-1. TRBV21-1 is assigned pseudogene status. This CDR3 spans 13 amino acids.